This TCR beta chain is drawn from a study of OX40 agonist ivuxolimab in advanced cancers. Overall study findings and caveats: More expanded clones were seen, on average, in CD8+ T cells than in CD4+.

Comments on this clone: The antigen is not known.

From germline, CDR1 is SGHTA and CDR2 FQGTGA. Deletions cut 2 bases from V and 2 bases from J, with 8 bases between. The CDR3 runs to 14 residues. Using immunoSEQ multiplex PCR, the repertoire was profiled, and TCRdb retains in-frame clones only, with some absent. The repertoire consists of about 70,000 clones, with just over 90% occurring once and the leading ten covering roughly 4.9%. The timepoints at which blood was sampled were baseline, cycle 4 day 1, and cycle 7 day 1. The material was CD4+ or CD8+ T cells sorted from blood, obtained in a trial of the OX40 agonist ivuxolimab. This clonotype was sampled from an adult with an advanced solid tumor such as melanoma, head and neck, liver or kidney cancer. V and J are TRBV7-3 and TRBJ2-3; D might be TRBD2 (6 bases). CDR3 in amino acids: CASSLAGPTDTQYF. CDR3 nucleotide sequence: TGTGCCAGCAGCTTAGCGGGGCCCACAGATACGCAGTATTTT.